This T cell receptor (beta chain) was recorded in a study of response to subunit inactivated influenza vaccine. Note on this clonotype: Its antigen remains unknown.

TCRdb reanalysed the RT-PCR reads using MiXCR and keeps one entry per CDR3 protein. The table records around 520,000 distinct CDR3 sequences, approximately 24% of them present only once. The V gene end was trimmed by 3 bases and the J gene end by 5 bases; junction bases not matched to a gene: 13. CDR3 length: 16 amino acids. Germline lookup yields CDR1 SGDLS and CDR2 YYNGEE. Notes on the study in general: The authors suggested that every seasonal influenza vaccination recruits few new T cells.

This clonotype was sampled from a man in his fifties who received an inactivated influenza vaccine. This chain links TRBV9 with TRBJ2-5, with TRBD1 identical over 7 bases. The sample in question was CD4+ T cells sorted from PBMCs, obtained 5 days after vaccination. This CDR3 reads CASSAQEGGAWETQYF. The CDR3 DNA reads TGTGCCAGCAGCGCCCAAGAAGGGGGCGCTTGGGAGACCCAGTACTTC.